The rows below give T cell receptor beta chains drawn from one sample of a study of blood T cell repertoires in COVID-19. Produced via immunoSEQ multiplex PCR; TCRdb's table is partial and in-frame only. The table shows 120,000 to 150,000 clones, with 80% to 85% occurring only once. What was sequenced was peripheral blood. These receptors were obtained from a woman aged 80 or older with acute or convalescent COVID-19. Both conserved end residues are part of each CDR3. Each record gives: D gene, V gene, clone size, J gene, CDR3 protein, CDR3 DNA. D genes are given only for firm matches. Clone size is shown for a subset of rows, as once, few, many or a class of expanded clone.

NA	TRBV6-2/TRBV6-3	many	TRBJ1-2	CASSEELYGYTF	TGTGCCAGCAGTGAGGAACTCTATGGCTACACCTTC
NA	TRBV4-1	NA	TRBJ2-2	CASSYRERVGRGNTGELFF	TGCGCCAGCAGCTACCGAGAGCGGGTCGGGCGGGGGAACACCGGGGAGCTGTTTTTT
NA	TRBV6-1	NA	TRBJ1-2	CASSEARSYTF	TGTGCCAGCAGTGAAGCGCGCAGCTACACCTTC
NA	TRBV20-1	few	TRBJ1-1	CRAHRYTEAFF	TGCAGAGCCCACCGATACACTGAAGCTTTCTTT
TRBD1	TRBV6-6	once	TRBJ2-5	CAVNPGQGVTQYF	TGTGCCGTCAATCCGGGACAGGGCGTGACCCAGTACTTC
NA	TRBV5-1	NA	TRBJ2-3	CASKAGPEIDTQYF	TGCGCCAGCAAGGCGGGCCCTGAGATAGATACGCAGTATTTT
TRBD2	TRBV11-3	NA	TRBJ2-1	CASSLGFWASGGDEQFF	TGTGCCAGCAGCTTAGGTTTTTGGGCTAGCGGGGGGGATGAGCAGTTCTTC
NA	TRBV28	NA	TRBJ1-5	CATSKSGSNQPQHF	TGTGCCACCAGTAAGTCTGGCAGCAATCAGCCCCAGCATTTT
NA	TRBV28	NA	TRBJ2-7	CASSSTSHFSGVTYEQYF	TGTGCCAGCAGTTCAACCAGTCATTTTTCGGGGGTAACCTACGAGCAGTACTTC
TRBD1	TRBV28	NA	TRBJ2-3	CASSWGQGGTQYF	TGTGCCAGCAGTTGGGGACAGGGGGGCACGCAGTATTTT
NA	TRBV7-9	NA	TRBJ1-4	CASSYGTRNEKLFF	TGTGCCAGCAGCTACGGGACTCGTAATGAAAAACTGTTTTTT
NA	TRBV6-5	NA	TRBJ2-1	CASTASRPGYNEQFF	TGTGCCAGCACCGCCTCACGACCAGGATACAATGAGCAGTTCTTC
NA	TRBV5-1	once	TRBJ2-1	CASSLGPTGEQFF	TGCGCCAGCAGCTTGGGGCCGACCGGGGAGCAGTTCTTC
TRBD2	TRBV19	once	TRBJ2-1	CASSQDRDYNNEQFF	TGTGCCAGTAGTCAGGACCGGGACTACAACAATGAGCAGTTCTTC
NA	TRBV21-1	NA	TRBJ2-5	CASSKVERETQYF	TGTGCCAGCAGCAAAGTGGAGCGCGAGACCCAGTACTTC
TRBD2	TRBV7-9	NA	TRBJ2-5	CASRASGGTRETQYF	TGTGCCAGCAGAGCTAGCGGGGGGACTCGGGAGACCCAGTACTTC
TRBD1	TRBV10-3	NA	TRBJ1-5	CAISERDRVGGQPQHF	TGTGCCATCAGTGAGAGGGACAGGGTTGGGGGCCAGCCCCAGCATTTT
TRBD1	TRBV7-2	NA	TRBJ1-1	CASSLTGQGAPFF	TGTGCCAGCAGCTTAACCGGTCAGGGGGCTCCTTTCTTT
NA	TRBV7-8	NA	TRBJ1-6	CASSLGGVGSPLHF	TGTGCCAGCAGCTTAGGGGGGGTGGGTTCACCCCTCCACTTT
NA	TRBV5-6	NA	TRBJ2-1	CASSLGAGEQFF	TGTGCCAGCAGCTTGGGGGCGGGAGAGCAGTTCTTC
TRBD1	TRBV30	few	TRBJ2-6	CAWWRDRARSGANVLTF	TGTGCCTGGTGGCGGGACAGGGCCCGCTCTGGGGCCAACGTCCTGACTTTC
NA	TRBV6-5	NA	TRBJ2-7	CASSSLPAGSYEQYF	TGTGCCAGCAGTTCCCTCCCGGCAGGTTCCTACGAGCAGTACTTC
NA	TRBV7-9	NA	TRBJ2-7	CASSLGSYEQYF	TGTGCCAGCAGCTTAGGGAGCTACGAGCAGTACTTC
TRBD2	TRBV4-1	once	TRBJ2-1	CATSGRAPKVEQFF	TGCGCCACTAGCGGGAGGGCCCCGAAGGTTGAGCAGTTCTTC
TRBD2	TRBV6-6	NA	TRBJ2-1	CASSPLTPSGGVYNEQFF	TGTGCCAGCAGTCCCCTTACACCTAGCGGGGGGGTGTACAATGAGCAGTTCTTC
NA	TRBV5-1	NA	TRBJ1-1	CASSELSPRGTEAFF	TGCGCCAGCAGCGAACTCTCACCCAGGGGCACTGAAGCTTTCTTT
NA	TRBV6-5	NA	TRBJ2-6	CASGDSFSGANVLTF	TGTGCCAGCGGCGACAGCTTTTCTGGGGCCAACGTCCTGACTTTC
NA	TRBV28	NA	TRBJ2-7	CATASGGTGTYEQYF	TGTGCTACAGCTTCGGGGGGGACAGGGACCTACGAGCAGTACTTC
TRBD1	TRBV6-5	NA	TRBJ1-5	CARSPGTGCQPQHF	TGTGCCAGGAGTCCCGGGACAGGGTGTCAGCCCCAGCATTTT
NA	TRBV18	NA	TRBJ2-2	CASSPLRKIFNTGELFF	TGTGCCAGCTCACCACTCAGGAAGATTTTCAACACCGGGGAGCTGTTTTTT
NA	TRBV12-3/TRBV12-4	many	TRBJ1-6	CASSLTYNSPLHF	TGTGCCAGCAGTTTAACATATAATTCACCCCTCCACTTT
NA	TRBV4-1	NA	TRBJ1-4	CASSQDLFRGGPQGKLFF	TGCGCCAGCAGCCAAGATCTTTTTCGTGGAGGGCCACAAGGAAAACTGTTTTTT
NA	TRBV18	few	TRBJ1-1	CASSPVGQNTEAFF	TGTGCCAGCTCACCTGTGGGACAGAACACTGAAGCTTTCTTT
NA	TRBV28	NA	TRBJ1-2	CASSLLQNLNYGYTF	TGTGCCAGCAGTTTATTACAGAACCTAAACTATGGCTACACCTTC
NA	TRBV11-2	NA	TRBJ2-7	CASSLNSGYEQYF	TGTGCCAGCAGCTTAAACAGTGGGTACGAGCAGTACTTC
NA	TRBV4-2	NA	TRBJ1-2	CASSQGALSQGGYTF	TGTGCCAGCAGCCAAGGGGCCTTGTCCCAGGGTGGCTACACCTTC
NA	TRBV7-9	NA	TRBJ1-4	CASSWTAGYNEKLFF	TGTGCCAGCAGCTGGACGGCAGGGTACAATGAAAAACTGTTTTTT
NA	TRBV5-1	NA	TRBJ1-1	CASSLQTAGDTEAFF	TGCGCCAGCAGCTTACAGACAGCGGGAGACACTGAAGCTTTCTTT
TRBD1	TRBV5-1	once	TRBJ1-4	CASSLNPGGNEKLFF	TGCGCCAGCAGCTTGAACCCAGGGGGTAATGAAAAACTGTTTTTT
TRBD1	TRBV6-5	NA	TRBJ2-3	CASSYLGQGDADTQYF	TGTGCCAGCAGTTACTTGGGACAGGGCGATGCAGATACGCAGTATTTT